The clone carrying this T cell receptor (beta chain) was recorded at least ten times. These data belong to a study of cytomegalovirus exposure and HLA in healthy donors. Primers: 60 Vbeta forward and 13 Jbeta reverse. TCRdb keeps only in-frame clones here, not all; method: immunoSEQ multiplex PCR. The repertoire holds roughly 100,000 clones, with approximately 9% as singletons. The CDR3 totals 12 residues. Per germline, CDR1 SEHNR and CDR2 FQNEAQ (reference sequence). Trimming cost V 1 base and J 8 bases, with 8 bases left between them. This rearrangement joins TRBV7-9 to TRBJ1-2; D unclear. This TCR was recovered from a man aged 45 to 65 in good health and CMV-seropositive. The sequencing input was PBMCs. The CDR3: CASSLGVEGYTF. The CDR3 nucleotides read TGTGCCAGCAGCTTAGGTGTAGAGGGCTACACCTTC.